Below are 29 T cell receptor beta chains sequenced from a single sample in a study of shared clonotypes between healthy human individuals. Naive CD8 cells, CD45RO-negative and positively selected for CCR7, excluded terminally differentiated effector memory CD45RA+ cells. Assay used: immunoSEQ multiplex PCR; TCRdb lists only in-frame clones, some missing. The sample shows 1.5 million to 2.5 million clones, roughly 94% of them seen only once. The sample consisted of naive CD8+ T cells sorted from blood. These receptor sequences come from a man between 18 and 29 years old in good health.

The chain recombines TRBV5-1 with TRBJ2-7, with TRBD2 matching over 11 bases. Germline V gene lookup returns CDR1 SGHRS and CDR2 YFSETQ. V lost 4 bases to trimming and J lost 1 base; unmatched junction nucleotides: 4. The CDR3 contains 15 residues. In nucleotides, the CDR3 is TGCGCCAGCAGCCCGGGACTAGCGGAGTCCTACGAGCAGTACTTC. Amino acid sequence: CASSPGLAESYEQYF.

This clone occurred once. The chain uses TRBV5-6 and TRBJ2-1; D may be TRBD1 (6 bases). Germline CDR1 SGHDT, CDR2 YYEEEE. The CDR3 contains 17 residues. V lost 4 bases and J 9 bases, leaving 26 bases between the germline ends. CDR3 sequence: CASSQDWVWGLSGEQFF. CDR3 in DNA: TGTGCCAGCAGCCAAGACTGGGTGTGGGGGCTTTCAGGTGAGCAGTTCTTC.

This chain uses TRBV6-5 with TRBJ2-1, with D perhaps TRBD2 (6 bases). The V gene's germline CDR1 is MNHEY and CDR2 SVGAGI. The CDR3 length is 16 residues. Trimming removed 3 bases from V and 7 bases from J, with 19 bases in between. As DNA, the CDR3 is TGTGCCAGCAGTTATTGGGCGGGATTGGATGGGAATGAGCAGTTCTTC. Its protein is CASSYWAGLDGNEQFF.

The rearrangement joins TRBV12-5 to TRBJ2-3; 9 bases line up with TRBD2. CDR1 is LGHNT, CDR2 FRNRAP, per germline. Germline trimming cut 3 bases from V and 2 bases from J; bases unmatched to any gene: 3. The CDR3 consists of 15 residues. CDR3 sequence reads: CASGFLAGVTDTQYF. The CDR3 DNA follows: TGTGCTAGTGGTTTTTTAGCGGGAGTCACAGATACGCAGTATTTT.

This sequence joins TRBV16 and TRBJ2-7, with D possibly matching TRBD2 (6 bases). Germline V gene lookup returns CDR1 KGHSY and CDR2 FQNENV. V was trimmed by 0 bases and J by 4 bases, leaving 13 bases between them. This CDR3 is 15 amino acids long. The CDR3 DNA follows: TGTGCCAGCAGCCAATCGGCGGGGTCACAATACGAGCAGTACTTC. Translating gives CASSQSAGSQYEQYF.

The gene calls are TRBV7-6 and TRBJ2-1, with 11 nucleotides matching TRBD2. After removal of 5 bases from V and 3 bases from J, the junction contained 9 bases not matched to a gene. CDR1 SGHVS and CDR2 FNYEAQ come from the germline V gene. This CDR3 spans 17 amino acids. CDR3: CASSRGTSGSNYNEQFF. CDR3 DNA sequence: TGTGCCAGCAGCCGGGGGACTAGCGGTAGCAACTACAATGAGCAGTTCTTC.

V is TRBV5-8 and J is TRBJ1-1; tentative D call: TRBD1 (5 bases). CDR3 length equals 15 residues. The V end lost 0 bases, the J end lost 5 bases, and 14 bases lay between the germline ends. CDR1 SGHTS and CDR2 YDEGEE come from the germline V gene. The CDR3 DNA reads TGTGCCAGCAGCTTGGTTTCCTCGGGGCGGACTGAAGCTTTCTTT. This codes for CASSLVSSGRTEAFF.

This clone is a singleton in its sample. This chain connects TRBV4-1 to TRBJ2-5; the D gene is possibly TRBD1 (6 bases). From germline, CDR1 is MGHRA and CDR2 YSYEKL. This CDR3 has 15 residues. V gave up 1 base and J gave up 0 bases, with 9 bases separating them. The CDR3 sequence is CASSQVGQNQETQYF. In nucleotides, the CDR3 is TGCGCCAGCAGCCAAGTCGGACAGAACCAAGAGACCCAGTACTTC.

As for this clone: The sample carries other DNA sequences with the same CDR3. The gene calls are TRBV19 and TRBJ2-2; D is unresolved. Germline V gene lookup returns CDR1 LNHDA and CDR2 SQIVND (reference sequence). The CDR3 extends over 14 amino acids. V shed 1 base and J shed 3 bases, with 6 bases lying between them. CDR3 amino acids: CASSIGRDTGELFF. The DNA for the CDR3 is TGTGCCAGTAGTATAGGCAGAGACACCGGGGAGCTGTTTTTT.

This clone was seen only once. The chain combines TRBV10-2 with TRBJ2-7, with D possibly being TRBD2 (5 bases). Trimming shortened V by 6 bases and J by 4 bases, and 10 bases separated the two germline ends. This CDR3 has 12 amino acids. Germline CDR1 reads WSHSY; CDR2 reads SAAADI. The CDR3 coding sequence is TGCGCCAGCAGGCCCGGGATTTACGAGCAGTACTTC. It yields the protein CASRPGIYEQYF.

This rearrangement joins TRBV7-9 to TRBJ2-4; D gene ambiguous. With 2 bases removed from V and 0 bases from J, the gap between germline ends came to 8 bases. The CDR3 runs 15 residues. Germline V gene data show CDR1 as SEHNR and CDR2 as FQNEAQ (reference sequence). DNA for the CDR3: TGTGCCAGCAGCTTATCAATAGGAGCCAAAAACATTCAGTACTTC. Translation gives CASSLSIGAKNIQYF.

This chain joins TRBV4-3 and TRBJ1-2, with D possibly matching TRBD1 (5 bases). V was pared by 3 bases and J by 9 bases, with 14 bases between. Germline CDR1 is LGHNA and CDR2 is YSLEER. The CDR3 totals 13 residues. CDR3 sequence reads: CASSHGEGISYTF. The CDR3 nucleotides read TGCGCCAGCAGCCACGGAGAGGGGATTAGCTACACCTTC.

The J gene is TRBJ2-2, the V gene TRBV5-6; D gene unclear. CDR1 SGHDT and CDR2 YYEEEE come from the germline V gene. Trimming pared 0 bases from V and 4 bases from J, leaving 4 bases between. This CDR3 is built from 13 residues. CDR3 loop: CASSLAATGELFF. The CDR3 DNA is TGTGCCAGCAGCTTGGCGGCCACCGGGGAGCTGTTTTTT.

The chain employs TRBV2 and TRBJ2-5, with 7 bases aligning to TRBD1. Trimming took 1 base from V and 2 from J; bases not matched to a gene: 1. This CDR3 has 14 amino acids. Per germline, CDR1 SNHLY and CDR2 FYNNEI. The CDR3 spells CASSEGQGQETQYF. CDR3 DNA sequence: TGTGCCAGCAGTGAAGGACAGGGACAAGAGACCCAGTACTTC.

V and J are TRBV7-2 and TRBJ2-5, with 12 bases identical to TRBD2. The CDR3 is 17 amino acids. The trim removed 7 bases at V and 2 bases at J, leaving 11 bases unmatched. Germline loops: CDR1 SGHTA, CDR2 FQGNSA. CDR3 DNA: TGTGCCAGCACCGGGTTTTTGGGGACTAGCGGGCAAGAGACCCAGTACTTC. Translation gives CASTGFLGTSGQETQYF.

The rearrangement uses TRBV11-3 and TRBJ2-7, with a possible D match to TRBD1 (6 bases). Between the trimmed V and J ends, which lost 0 bases and 0 bases, there was a span of 9 bases. The CDR3 is 15 amino acids. The germline V gene encodes CDR1 SGHNT and CDR2 YENEEA. CDR3 residues: CASSLEGAASYEQYF. The CDR3 nucleotides are TGTGCCAGCAGCTTAGAGGGGGCCGCCTCCTACGAGCAGTACTTC. Full variable domain (outside the CDR3, taken from reference TRBV11-3 and TRBJ2-7): EAGVVQSPRYKIIEKKQPVAFWCNPISGHNTLYWYLQNLGQGPELLIRYENEEAVDDSQLPKDRFSAERLKGVDSTLKIQPAELGDSAVYLCASSLEGAASYEQYFGPGTRLTVT.

The V call is TRBV30, the J call TRBJ2-3; TRBD2 matches 7 bases. V was clipped by 8 bases and J by 0 bases; unmatched bases: 8. The CDR3 spans 14 residues. Germline values: CDR1 GTSNPN, CDR2 SVGIG (reference sequence). This CDR3 is CARGTTLSTDTQYF. The CDR3 DNA reads as TGTGCCCGCGGGACTACCCTTAGCACAGATACGCAGTATTTT.

About this clone itself: Distinct nucleotide sequences in the sample also encode this CDR3. This sequence joins TRBV9 and TRBJ1-6, with 8 bases fitting TRBD1. The CDR3 loop spans 15 amino acids. J gave up 4 bases and V 4 bases, and 4 bases lay outside the gene matches. Germline V gene sequence: CDR1 SGDLS, CDR2 YYNGEE. CDR3 residues: CASSTTGGYNSPLHF. CDR3 sequence (DNA): TGTGCCAGCAGCACAACAGGGGGATATAATTCACCCCTCCACTTT.

This chain uses TRBV11-2 with TRBJ2-5; D tentatively reads TRBD1 or TRBD2 (5 bases each). The CDR3 is 16 amino acids. From germline, CDR1 is SGHAT and CDR2 FQNNGV. The V and J ends lost 1 base and 0 bases respectively, with 12 bases between them. The CDR3: CASSLGGAPYQETQYF. CDR3 coding DNA: TGTGCCAGCAGCTTAGGAGGGGCCCCGTACCAAGAGACCCAGTACTTC.

The chain is built from TRBV7-9 and TRBJ1-2; TRBD1 is a possible D gene (5 bases). The CDR3 length is 14 residues. CDR1 and CDR2 (germline): SEHNR, FQNEAQ (reference sequence). Trimming took 1 base from V and 4 from J, leaving 10 bases between them. The CDR3 nucleotides are TGTGCCAGCAGCTTAGGGGACGACGTCTATGGCTACACCTTC. It yields the protein CASSLGDDVYGYTF.

The rearrangement joins TRBV4-3 to TRBJ1-1; D is unclear. The CDR3 sequence is 15 residues long. The germline V gene encodes CDR1 LGHNA and CDR2 YSLEER. V gave up 0 bases and J gave up 0 bases, with 8 bases separating them. In nucleotides, the CDR3 is TGCGCCAGCAGCCAAGAAACAGTCATGAACACTGAAGCTTTCTTT. It codes for CASSQETVMNTEAFF.

The chain links TRBV6-5 to TRBJ2-7; D could derive from TRBD1 or TRBD2 (5 bases each). Germline values: CDR1 MNHEY, CDR2 SVGAGI. The CDR3 runs to 14 residues. V was pared by 3 bases and J by 4 bases, with 13 bases between. CDR3 coding DNA: TGTGCCAGCAGTTATGGTCTGGGGGTATACGAGCAGTACTTC. It is translated as CASSYGLGVYEQYF.

As for this clone: Other DNA sequences of this sample code for an identical CDR3. V is TRBV5-4 and J is TRBJ1-1, with a possible D match to TRBD1 (6 bases). This CDR3 has 14 residues. Trimming removed 2 bases at V and 4 bases at J, with 12 bases between. The germline CDR1 and CDR2 sequences are SGHNT and YYREEE (reference sequence). The CDR3: CASSFSGGGTEAFF. Written as DNA, the CDR3 is TGTGCCAGCAGCTTCTCCGGGGGCGGCACTGAAGCTTTCTTT.

This rearrangement joins TRBV6-5 to TRBJ1-2, with D uncertain. Trimming cost V 4 bases and J 0 bases, with 12 bases left between them. CDR3 length: 15 amino acids. Germline values: CDR1 MNHEY, CDR2 SVGAGI. The CDR3 DNA reads TGTGCCAGCAGTTTGGACGGAGCTTCTAACTATGGCTACACCTTC. Its translation is CASSLDGASNYGYTF.

This clone showed up just once. In DNA form, the CDR3 reads TGTGCCAGCAGCGCCTCCGGGTCACCCCTCCACTTT. It translates to CASSASGSPLHF. The chain employs TRBV9 and TRBJ1-6; no clear D gene. The CDR3 has 12 residues. V was clipped by 3 bases and J by 10 bases, with 8 bases between them. CDR1 is SGDLS, CDR2 YYNGEE, per germline.

This clone was found once. The chain links TRBV28 to TRBJ1-6; TRBD1 aligns across 9 bases. CDR3 length: 15 amino acids. With 3 bases clipped from V and 10 bases from J, the junction kept 7 bases outside the gene matches. The germline V gene encodes CDR1 MDHEN and CDR2 SYDVKM. The CDR3 DNA is TGTGCCAGCAGTTTCCCGACAGGGGGTCCCTCACCCCTCCACTTT. Its protein is CASSFPTGGPSPLHF.

This clone has only one observation. Other DNA variants within this sample encode the same CDR3. This chain connects TRBV28 to TRBJ1-5; a weak D match, TRBD1 (5 bases). Trimming stripped 4 bases from V and 0 bases from J, with 10 bases between. CDR3 size: 15 residues. CDR1 and CDR2 (germline): MDHEN, SYDVKM. The CDR3 here is CASSSWGSSNQPQHF. As DNA, the CDR3 is TGTGCCAGCAGTTCCTGGGGGAGTAGCAATCAGCCCCAGCATTTT.

V is TRBV7-9 and J is TRBJ2-1, with D hard to call. The germline gives CDR1 SEHNR, CDR2 FQNEAQ (reference sequence). The CDR3 totals 14 residues. V dropped 5 bases and J dropped 6 bases, with 14 bases sitting between them. This chain's CDR3 is CASSGWVGSNEQFF. CDR3 DNA sequence: TGTGCCAGCAGCGGGTGGGTAGGTTCCAATGAGCAGTTCTTC.

The V and J genes are TRBV28 and TRBJ2-1, with D perhaps matching TRBD2 (6 bases). Looked up from germline, CDR1 is MDHEN and CDR2 is SYDVKM. The V and J ends lost 6 bases and 6 bases respectively, with 9 bases between them. The CDR3 spans 12 residues. As DNA, the CDR3 is TGTGCCAGCAGAGGGACTTTCAATGAGCAGTTCTTC. Translation gives CASRGTFNEQFF. The full variable domain, its missing parts supplied by reference TRBV28 and TRBJ2-1, is DVKVTQSSRYLVKRTGEKVFLECVQDMDHENMFWYRQDPGLGLRLIYFSYDVKMKEKGDIPEGYSVSREKKERFSLILESASTNQTSMYLCASRGTFNEQFFGPGTRLTVL.